This note documents a single T cell receptor (beta chain) sequence. The sample, roughly 9.1 milliliters of peripheral blood, was drawn from each donor. This specimen belongs to a study of blood T cells in healthy people across ages. The wider study: In model experiments, template switching was able to capture about one barcoded beta molecule for every two T cells that were present.

Next came a second PCR, run for about 7 to 12 cycles, which used a sample-barcoded 5' primer along with a J-beta primer mix. At least 2.5 million CDR3-containing paired-end reads were obtained per sample. Each CDR3 protein is one row after TCRdb ran MiXCR on the 5' RACE reads. Of some 1 million distinct CDR3 sequences listed, 40% to 50% are singletons. The material sequenced was blood. The sequence derives from a woman between 55 and 75 years old in good health.

In DNA form, the CDR3 reads TGTGCCAGCAGGCGAAAGGGCAAGGGGGCGACGTCCACAGATACGCAGTATTTT. Its translation is CASRRKGKGATSTDTQYF. This chain uses TRBV27 with TRBJ2-3, with TRBD1 matching 7 bases. J lost 2 bases, V lost 6 bases, and 17 bases had no gene match. Germline CDR1 MNHEY, CDR2 SMNVEV (reference sequence). The CDR3 runs to 18 residues.